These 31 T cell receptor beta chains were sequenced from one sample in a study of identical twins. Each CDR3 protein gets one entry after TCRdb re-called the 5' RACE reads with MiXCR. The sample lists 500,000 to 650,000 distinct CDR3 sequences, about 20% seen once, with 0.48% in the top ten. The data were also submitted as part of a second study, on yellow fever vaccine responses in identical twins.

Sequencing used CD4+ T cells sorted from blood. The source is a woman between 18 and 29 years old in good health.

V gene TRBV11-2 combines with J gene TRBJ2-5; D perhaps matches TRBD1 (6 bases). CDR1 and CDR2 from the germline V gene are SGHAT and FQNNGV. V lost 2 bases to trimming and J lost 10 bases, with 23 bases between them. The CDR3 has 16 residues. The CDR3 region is CASSLYGQTPGAGQYF. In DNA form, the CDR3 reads TGTGCCAGCAGCTTATACGGACAGACCCCTGGAGCTGGCCAGTACTTC. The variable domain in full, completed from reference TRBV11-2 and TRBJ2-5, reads EAGVAQSPRYKIIEKRQSVAFWCNPISGHATLYWYQQILGQGPKLLIQFQNNGVVDDSQLPKDRFSAERLKGVDSTLKIQPAKLEDSAVYLCASSLYGQTPGAGQYFGPGTRLLVL.

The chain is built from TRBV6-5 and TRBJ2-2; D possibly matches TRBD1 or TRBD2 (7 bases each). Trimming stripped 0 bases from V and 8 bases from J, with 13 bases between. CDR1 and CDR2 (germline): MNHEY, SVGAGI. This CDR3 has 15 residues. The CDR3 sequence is CASSYSRQGGGELFF. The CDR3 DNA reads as TGTGCCAGCAGTTACTCCCGACAGGGAGGGGGGGAGCTGTTTTTT.

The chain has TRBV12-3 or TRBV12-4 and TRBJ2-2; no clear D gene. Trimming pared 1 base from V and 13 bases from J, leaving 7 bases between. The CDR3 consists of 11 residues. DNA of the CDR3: TGTGCCAGCAGTTTAGGGAGTGGGCTGTTTTTT. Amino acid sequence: CASSLGSGLFF.

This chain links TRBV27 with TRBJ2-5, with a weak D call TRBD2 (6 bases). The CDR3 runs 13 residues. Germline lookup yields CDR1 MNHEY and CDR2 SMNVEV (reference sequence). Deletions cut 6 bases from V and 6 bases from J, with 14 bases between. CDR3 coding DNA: TGTGCCAGCAGCCTTCCCGGGGGACAGACCCAGTACTTC. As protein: CASSLPGGQTQYF.

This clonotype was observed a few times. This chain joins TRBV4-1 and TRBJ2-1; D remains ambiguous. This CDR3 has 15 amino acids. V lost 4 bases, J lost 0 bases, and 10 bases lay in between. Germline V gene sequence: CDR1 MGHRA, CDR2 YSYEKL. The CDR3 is CASSLAEFSYNEQFF. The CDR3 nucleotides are TGCGCCAGCAGCCTAGCCGAATTCTCCTACAATGAGCAGTTCTTC.

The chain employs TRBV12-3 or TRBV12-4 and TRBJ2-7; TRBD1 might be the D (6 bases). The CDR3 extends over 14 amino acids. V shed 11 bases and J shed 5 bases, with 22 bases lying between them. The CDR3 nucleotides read TGTGCCTCCCAGGGAAGGGGGTCTTCGCACGAGCAGTACTTC. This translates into CASQGRGSSHEQYF.

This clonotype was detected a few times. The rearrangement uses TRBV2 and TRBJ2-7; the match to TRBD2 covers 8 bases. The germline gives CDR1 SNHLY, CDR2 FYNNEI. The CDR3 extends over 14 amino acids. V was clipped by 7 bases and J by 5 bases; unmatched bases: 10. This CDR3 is CASKGEREINEQYF. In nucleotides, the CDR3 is TGTGCCAGCAAGGGCGAGCGGGAGATCAACGAGCAGTACTTC.

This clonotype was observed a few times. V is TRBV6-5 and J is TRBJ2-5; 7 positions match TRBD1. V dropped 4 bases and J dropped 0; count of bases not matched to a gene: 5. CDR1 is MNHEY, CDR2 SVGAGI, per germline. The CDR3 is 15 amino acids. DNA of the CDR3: TGTGCCAGCAGTTCCGGGACAGCCTACCAAGAGACCCAGTACTTC. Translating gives CASSSGTAYQETQYF.

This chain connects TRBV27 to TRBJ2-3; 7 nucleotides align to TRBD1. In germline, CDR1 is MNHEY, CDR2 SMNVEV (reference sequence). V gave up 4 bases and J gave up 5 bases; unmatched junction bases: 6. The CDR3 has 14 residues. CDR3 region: CASSYGTVGDTQYF. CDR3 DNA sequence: TGTGCCAGCAGTTACGGGACAGTTGGAGATACGCAGTATTTT.

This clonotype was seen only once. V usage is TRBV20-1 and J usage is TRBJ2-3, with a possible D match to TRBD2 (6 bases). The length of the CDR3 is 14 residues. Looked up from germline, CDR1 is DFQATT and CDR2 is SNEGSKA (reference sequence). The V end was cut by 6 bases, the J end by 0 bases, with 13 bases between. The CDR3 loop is CSAPRSGSTDTQYF. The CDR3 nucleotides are TGCAGTGCCCCCCGTAGCGGAAGCACAGATACGCAGTATTTT.

The CDR3 sequence is CASRPQGGAKSEQFF. As DNA, the CDR3 is TGTGCCAGCAGGCCCCAGGGAGGAGCCAAGAGTGAGCAGTTCTTC. This sequence joins TRBV28 and TRBJ2-1, with a tentative D call TRBD2 (6 bases). The ends were cut back, 6 bases at V and 9 bases at J, with 21 bases in the middle. The CDR3 covers 15 residues. The V gene's germline CDR1 is MDHEN and CDR2 SYDVKM.

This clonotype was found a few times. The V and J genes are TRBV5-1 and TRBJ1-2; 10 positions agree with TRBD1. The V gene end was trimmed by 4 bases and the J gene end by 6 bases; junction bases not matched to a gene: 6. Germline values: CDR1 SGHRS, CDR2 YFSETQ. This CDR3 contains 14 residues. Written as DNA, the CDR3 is TGCGCCAGCAGCCCCCGGGACAGGGGACATGGCTACACCTTC. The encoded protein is CASSPRDRGHGYTF.

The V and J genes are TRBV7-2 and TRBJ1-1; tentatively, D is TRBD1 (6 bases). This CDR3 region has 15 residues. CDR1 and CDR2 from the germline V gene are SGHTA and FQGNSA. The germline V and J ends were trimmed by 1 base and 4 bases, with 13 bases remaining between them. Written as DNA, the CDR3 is TGTGCCAGCAGCTTAGTCGGGGGGCTGGGCACTGAAGCTTTCTTT. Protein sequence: CASSLVGGLGTEAFF.

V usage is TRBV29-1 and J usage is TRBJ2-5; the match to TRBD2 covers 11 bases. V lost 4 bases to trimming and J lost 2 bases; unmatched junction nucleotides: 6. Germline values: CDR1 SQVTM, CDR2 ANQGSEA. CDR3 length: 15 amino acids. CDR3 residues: CSVGLVAGGQETQYF. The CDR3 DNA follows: TGCAGCGTTGGCTTGGTAGCGGGGGGGCAAGAGACCCAGTACTTC.

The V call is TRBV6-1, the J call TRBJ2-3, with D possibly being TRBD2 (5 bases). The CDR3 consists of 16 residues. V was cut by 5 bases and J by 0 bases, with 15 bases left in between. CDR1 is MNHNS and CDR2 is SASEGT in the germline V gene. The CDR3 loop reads CASSTKDRGSTDTQYF. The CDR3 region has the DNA TGTGCCAGCAGTACAAAAGATCGGGGAAGCACAGATACGCAGTATTTT.

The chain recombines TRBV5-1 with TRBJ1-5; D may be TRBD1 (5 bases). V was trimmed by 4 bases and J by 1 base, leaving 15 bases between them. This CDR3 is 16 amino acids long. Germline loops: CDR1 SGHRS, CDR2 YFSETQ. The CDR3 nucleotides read TGCGCCAGCAGCGTCACGCGGGGGGAAAGCAATCAGCCCCAGCATTTT. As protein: CASSVTRGESNQPQHF.

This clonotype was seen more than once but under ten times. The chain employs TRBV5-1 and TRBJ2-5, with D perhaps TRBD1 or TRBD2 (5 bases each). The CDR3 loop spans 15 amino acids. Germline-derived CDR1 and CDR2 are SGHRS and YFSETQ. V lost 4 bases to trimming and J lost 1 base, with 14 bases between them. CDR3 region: CASSEGPLSQETQYF. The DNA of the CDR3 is TGCGCCAGCAGCGAGGGACCCCTAAGCCAAGAGACCCAGTACTTC.

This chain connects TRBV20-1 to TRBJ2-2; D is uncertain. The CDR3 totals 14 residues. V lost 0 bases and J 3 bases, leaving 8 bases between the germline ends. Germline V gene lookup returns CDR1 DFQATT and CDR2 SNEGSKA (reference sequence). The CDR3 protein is CSAREGEYTGELFF. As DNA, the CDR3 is TGCAGTGCTAGAGAGGGCGAGTACACCGGGGAGCTGTTTTTT.

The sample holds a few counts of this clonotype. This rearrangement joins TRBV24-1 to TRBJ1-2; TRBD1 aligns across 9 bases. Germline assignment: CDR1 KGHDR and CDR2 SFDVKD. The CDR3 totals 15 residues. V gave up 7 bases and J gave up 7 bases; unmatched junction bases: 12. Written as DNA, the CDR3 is TGTGCCACCAGGGATACAGGGGGCGTGGAAGGTGGCTACACCTTC. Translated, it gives CATRDTGGVEGGYTF.

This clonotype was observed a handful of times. CDR3 loop: CASSNPGQGSGYTF. As DNA, the CDR3 is TGTGCCAGCAGCAATCCGGGACAGGGGTCCGGCTACACCTTC. The chain joins TRBV3-1 to TRBJ1-2; TRBD1 matches at 10 bases. CDR3 length: 14 amino acids. Losses at the gene ends were 5 bases for V and 8 bases for J; bases not matched to a gene: 8. Per the germline V gene, CDR1 is LGHDT and CDR2 is YNNKEL (reference sequence).

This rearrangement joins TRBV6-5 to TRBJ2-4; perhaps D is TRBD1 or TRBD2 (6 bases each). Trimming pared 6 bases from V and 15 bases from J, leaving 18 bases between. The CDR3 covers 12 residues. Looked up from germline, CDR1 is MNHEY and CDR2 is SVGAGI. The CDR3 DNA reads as TGTGCCAGCAGACTCCCCCGGGGGCGGTGGTACTTC. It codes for CASRLPRGRWYF.

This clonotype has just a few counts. CDR3 coding DNA: TGCAGCGTGATACAGGGGGCAGGGTATGGCTACACCTTC. Its translation: CSVIQGAGYGYTF. The chain has TRBV29-1 and TRBJ1-2; 9 nucleotides align to TRBD1. Germline V gene lookup returns CDR1 SQVTM and CDR2 ANQGSEA. V shed 6 bases, J shed 5 bases, and the junction held 7 bases outside the gene matches. There are 13 residues in the CDR3. Full variable domain (rest looked up from reference TRBV29-1 and TRBJ1-2): SAVISQKPSRDICQRGTSLTIQCQVDSQVTMMFWYRQQPGQSLTLIATANQGSEATYESGFVIDKFPISRPNLTFSTLTVSNMSPEDSSIYLCSVIQGAGYGYTFGSGTRLTVV.

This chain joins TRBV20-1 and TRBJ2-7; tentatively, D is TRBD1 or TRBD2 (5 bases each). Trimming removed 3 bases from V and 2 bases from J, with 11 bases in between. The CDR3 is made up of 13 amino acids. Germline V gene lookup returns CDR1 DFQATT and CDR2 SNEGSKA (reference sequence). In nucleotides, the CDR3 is TGCAGTGCTAGTCCCGGGGCCACCTACGAGCAGTACTTC. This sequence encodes CSASPGATYEQYF.

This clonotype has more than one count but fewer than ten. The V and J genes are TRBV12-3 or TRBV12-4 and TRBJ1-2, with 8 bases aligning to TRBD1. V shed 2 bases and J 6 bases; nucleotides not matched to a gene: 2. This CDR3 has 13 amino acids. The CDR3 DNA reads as TGTGCCAGCAGTTTACAGGACAGGGATGGCTACACCTTC. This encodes CASSLQDRDGYTF.

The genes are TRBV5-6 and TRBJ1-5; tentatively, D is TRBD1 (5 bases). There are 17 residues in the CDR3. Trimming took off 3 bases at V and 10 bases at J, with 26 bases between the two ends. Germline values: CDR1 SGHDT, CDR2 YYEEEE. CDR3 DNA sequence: TGTGCCAGCAGCTCTTTTGGGGGGGATAGGGGCCCTGTTCCCCAGCATTTT. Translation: CASSSFGGDRGPVPQHF.

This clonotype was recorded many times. The CDR3 DNA follows: TGTGCCAGCAGTTTATTGCCCGATACGCAGTATTTT. This sequence encodes CASSLLPDTQYF. The chain carries TRBV12-3 or TRBV12-4 and TRBJ2-3, with D hard to call. V was clipped by 2 bases and J by 6 bases, with 6 bases between them. The CDR3 runs to 12 residues.

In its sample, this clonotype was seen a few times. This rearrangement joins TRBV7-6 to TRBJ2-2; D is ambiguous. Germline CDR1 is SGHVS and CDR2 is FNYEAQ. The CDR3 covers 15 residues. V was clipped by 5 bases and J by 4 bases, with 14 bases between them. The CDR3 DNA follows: TGTGCCAGCAGCCCCGACGTCACCGGCACCGGGGAGCTGTTTTTT. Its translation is CASSPDVTGTGELFF.

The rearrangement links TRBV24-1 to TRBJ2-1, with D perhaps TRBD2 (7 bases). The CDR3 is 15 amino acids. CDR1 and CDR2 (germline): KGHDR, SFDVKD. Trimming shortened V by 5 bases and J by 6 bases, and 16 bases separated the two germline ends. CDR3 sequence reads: CATSAFGGLANEQFF. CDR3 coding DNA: TGTGCCACCAGTGCCTTCGGGGGGCTTGCCAATGAGCAGTTCTTC.

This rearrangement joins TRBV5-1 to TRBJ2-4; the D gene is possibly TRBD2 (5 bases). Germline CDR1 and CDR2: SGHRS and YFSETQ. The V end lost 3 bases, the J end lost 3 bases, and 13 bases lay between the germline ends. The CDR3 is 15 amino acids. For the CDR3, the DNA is TGCGCCAGCAGCTCCAGCGAGGGAAGCAAAAACATTCAGTACTTC. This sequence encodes CASSSSEGSKNIQYF.

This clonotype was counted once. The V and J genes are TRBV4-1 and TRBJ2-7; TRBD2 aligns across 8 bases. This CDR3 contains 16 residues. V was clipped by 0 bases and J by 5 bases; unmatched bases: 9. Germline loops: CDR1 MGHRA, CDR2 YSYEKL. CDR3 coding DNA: TGCGCCAGCAGCCAAGAGCGGGGGGCAGGGAGGGACGAGCAGTACTTC. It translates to CASSQERGAGRDEQYF.

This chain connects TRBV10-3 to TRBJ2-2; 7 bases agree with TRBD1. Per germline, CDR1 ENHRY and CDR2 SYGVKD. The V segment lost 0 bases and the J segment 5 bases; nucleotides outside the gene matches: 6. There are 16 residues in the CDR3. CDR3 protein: CAISESEQGTTGELFF. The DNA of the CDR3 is TGTGCCATCAGTGAGTCGGAACAGGGGACGACCGGGGAGCTGTTTTTT.